What follows is one T cell receptor (beta chain) and its context. Using immunoSEQ multiplex PCR, the repertoire was profiled, and TCRdb retains in-frame clones only, with some absent. The table lists more than 70,000 clones, roughly four fifths of them singletons. The sample originates from a study of OX40 agonist ivuxolimab in advanced cancers. This receptor was taken from an adult with an advanced solid tumor such as melanoma, head and neck, liver or kidney cancer. The specimen comprised CD4+ or CD8+ T cells sorted from blood, sampled in a trial of the OX40 agonist ivuxolimab.

The CDR3 region is CASTRGDSSYNEQFF. CDR3 DNA sequence: TGTGCCAGCACCCGGGGGGACAGCTCCTACAATGAGCAGTTCTTC. V and J are TRBV7-8 and TRBJ2-1; D possibly uses TRBD1 or TRBD2 (7 bases each). CDR1 SGHVS and CDR2 FQNEAQ come from the germline V gene. The V and J ends lost 7 bases and 0 bases respectively, with 13 bases between them. CDR3 length equals 15 residues.